The 27 T cell receptor beta chains in this list originate from one sample, sequenced in a study of T cell changes during pregnancy in multiple sclerosis. The repertoire was sequenced with immunoSEQ multiplex PCR; TCRdb's copy has only in-frame clones and lacks some. In the table there are roughly 50,000 clones, 80% to 95% of which are singletons. Sequences were derived from peripheral blood, sampled after pregnancy. The receptors shown here come from a female donor in good health, enrolled as a control in a pregnancy study.

In this sample, this clone turned up once. V gene TRBV6-6 combines with J gene TRBJ1-2, with 7 nucleotides matching TRBD1. This CDR3 region has 16 residues. CDR1 MNHNY and CDR2 SVGAGI come from the germline V gene (reference sequence). With 2 bases clipped from V and 0 bases from J, the junction kept 6 bases outside the gene matches. This CDR3 is CASSYTGASSNYGYTF. The CDR3 DNA reads TGTGCCAGCAGTTACACAGGGGCGTCCTCTAACTATGGCTACACCTTC.

J is TRBJ1-2 and V is TRBV6-5, with a possible D match to TRBD1 (6 bases). The CDR3 is made up of 12 amino acids. CDR1 is MNHEY and CDR2 is SVGAGI in the germline V gene. Trimming took off 2 bases at V and 9 bases at J, with 10 bases between the two ends. The CDR3 protein is CASSYAQGSYTF. DNA of the CDR3: TGTGCCAGCAGTTACGCGCAGGGGAGCTACACCTTC.

The chain links TRBV28 to TRBJ1-4, with D tentatively TRBD1 (6 bases). V lost 6 bases, J lost 4 bases, and 12 bases lay in between. The CDR3 is made up of 14 amino acids. The V gene's germline CDR1 is MDHEN and CDR2 SYDVKM. CDR3 residues: CASRVRRGNEKLFF. The CDR3 nucleotides read TGTGCCAGCAGAGTTCGCAGGGGTAATGAAAAACTGTTTTTT.

This clone has a single count. The chain has TRBV5-1 and TRBJ2-1, with 8 nucleotides matching TRBD1. CDR1 is SGHRS, CDR2 YFSETQ, per germline. V lost 4 bases, J lost 2 bases, and 5 bases stayed unmatched. CDR3 length equals 15 residues. CDR3 sequence (DNA): TGCGCCAGCAGCACTGGACAGGGAACCTACAATGAGCAGTTCTTC. This codes for CASSTGQGTYNEQFF.

The gene calls are TRBV6-5 and TRBJ1-1; D may be TRBD1 (6 bases). The V end was cut by 0 bases, the J end by 6 bases, with 14 bases between. Germline V CDR1 and CDR2: MNHEY, SVGAGI. The CDR3 sequence is 15 residues long. CDR3 bases: TGTGCCAGCAGTTACTCGAGGGGGGGCTGGGCTGAAGCTTTCTTT. Protein sequence: CASSYSRGGWAEAFF.

The rearrangement uses TRBV28 and TRBJ2-3, with D perhaps matching TRBD1 (5 bases). This CDR3 has 12 residues. The V end lost 9 bases, the J end lost 4 bases, and 11 bases lay between the germline ends. Germline V gene sequence: CDR1 MDHEN, CDR2 SYDVKM. CDR3 in DNA: TGTGCCAGTAAACAGGCTCCAGATACGCAGTATTTT. Translated, it gives CASKQAPDTQYF.

The sample holds one count of this clone. This chain links TRBV6-6 with TRBJ1-5, with D tentatively TRBD1 (5 bases). Germline-derived CDR1 and CDR2 are MNHNY and SVGAGI (reference sequence). This CDR3 region has 15 residues. The V and J ends lost 6 bases and 2 bases respectively, with 14 bases between them. CDR3 nucleotide sequence: TGTGCCAGCAGCCAAACGGGGGGAGGCAATCAGCCCCAGCATTTT. It encodes CASSQTGGGNQPQHF.

CDR3 bases: TGTGCCAGCAGCCGGCGGGGAGCCAACACCGGGGAGCTGTTTTTT. Amino acids: CASSRRGANTGELFF. J is TRBJ2-2 and V is TRBV5-5; tentative D call: TRBD2 (6 bases). V was cut by 4 bases and J by 2 bases, with 12 bases left in between. CDR1 and CDR2 (germline): SGHKS, YYEKEE (reference sequence). CDR3 length: 15 residues.

J is TRBJ2-1 and V is TRBV4-3; weak D call: TRBD2 (5 bases). Trimming cost V 5 bases and J 7 bases, with 24 bases left between them. Germline CDR1 reads LGHNA; CDR2 reads YSLEER. CDR3 size: 17 residues. The DNA of the CDR3 is TGCGCCAGCAGCGTCTCACCGTTGGGATTAGCGATAAATGAGCAGTTCTTC. Encoded protein: CASSVSPLGLAINEQFF.

The V call is TRBV10-1, the J call TRBJ1-5; D ambiguous. The CDR3 spans 13 residues. V was cut by 2 bases and J by 10 bases, with 12 bases left in between. Germline V gene data show CDR1 as WNHNN and CDR2 as SYGVQD (reference sequence). CDR3 nucleotides: TGCGCCAGCAGTGAGGGCCCGGGAGGACCCCAGCATTTT. Encoded protein: CASSEGPGGPQHF.

The J gene is TRBJ2-1, the V gene TRBV27, with D hard to call. The CDR3 contains 16 residues. V was trimmed by 6 bases and J by 0 bases, leaving 15 bases between them. Germline V lookup: CDR1 MNHEY, CDR2 SMNVEV (reference sequence). This CDR3 reads CASSLDNAVSYNEQFF. CDR3 DNA sequence: TGTGCCAGCAGCTTAGACAACGCCGTCTCCTACAATGAGCAGTTCTTC.

The J gene is TRBJ1-1, the V gene TRBV29-1, with 8 bases that match TRBD1. Germline-derived CDR1 and CDR2 are SQVTM and ANQGSEA. Trimming removed 8 bases from V and 8 bases from J; junction bases left unmatched: 16. The CDR3 is 14 amino acids. This CDR3 is CSSGPGQAIPEAFF. CDR3 sequence (DNA): TGCAGCAGTGGACCGGGACAGGCTATACCGGAAGCTTTCTTT.

This clone was picked up one time. The V and J genes are TRBV4-1 and TRBJ2-7; TRBD2 aligns across 8 bases. The CDR3 loop spans 17 amino acids. Looked up from germline, CDR1 is MGHRA and CDR2 is YSYEKL. With 0 bases clipped from V and 7 bases from J, the junction kept 14 bases outside the gene matches. CDR3 protein: CASSQDPAAGGLDEQYF. The CDR3 coding sequence is TGCGCCAGCAGCCAAGACCCCGCCGCGGGGGGTCTAGATGAGCAGTACTTC.

Only one count was recorded for this clone. The chain carries TRBV7-2 and TRBJ1-1; 8 bases match TRBD1. This CDR3 has 14 residues. The V segment lost 5 bases and the J segment 3 bases; nucleotides outside the gene matches: 5. Germline CDR1 is SGHTA and CDR2 is FQGNSA. CDR3 loop: CASSPNRGYTEAFF. Here the CDR3 DNA reads TGTGCCAGCAGCCCGAACAGGGGGTACACTGAAGCTTTCTTT.

This sequence joins TRBV4-1 and TRBJ2-2; 14 bases fit TRBD2. The CDR3 is made up of 16 amino acids. Germline CDR1 MGHRA, CDR2 YSYEKL. V lost 4 bases to trimming and J lost 6 bases; unmatched junction nucleotides: 4. The CDR3 sequence: CASSLGLAGGPGELFF. CDR3 nucleotide sequence: TGCGCCAGCAGCCTTGGACTAGCGGGGGGACCCGGGGAGCTGTTTTTT.

This rearrangement joins TRBV10-3 to TRBJ2-1; tentative D call: TRBD2 (6 bases). V lost 8 bases and J 10 bases, leaving 18 bases between the germline ends. The CDR3 consists of 13 residues. From germline, CDR1 is ENHRY and CDR2 SYGVKD. The CDR3 reads CAIDVGGTSEQFF. The CDR3 DNA follows: TGTGCCATCGACGTTGGTGGGACTTCGGAGCAGTTCTTC.

The chain combines TRBV7-6 with TRBJ2-5, with 9 nucleotides matching TRBD2. After removal of 8 bases from V and 1 base from J, the junction contained 11 bases not matched to a gene. Looked up from germline, CDR1 is SGHVS and CDR2 is FNYEAQ. This CDR3 comprises 16 residues. CDR3 DNA: TGTGCCAGCGGCCGGGGGGCGGGAGGGCCCCAAGAGACCCAGTACTTC. It specifies CASGRGAGGPQETQYF.

V gene TRBV6-5 combines with J gene TRBJ2-5, with 13 bases aligning to TRBD2. Germline V gives CDR1 MNHEY, CDR2 SVGAGI. This CDR3 region has 15 residues. Trimming cost V 5 bases and J 6 bases; bases outside gene matches: 6. The CDR3 spells CASSPTSGRGKTQYF. CDR3 nucleotide sequence: TGTGCCAGCAGTCCCACTAGCGGGAGGGGAAAGACCCAGTACTTC.

V usage is TRBV6-6 and J usage is TRBJ1-1; 9 bases are a match to TRBD1. CDR3 length: 14 residues. From germline, CDR1 is MNHNY and CDR2 SVGAGI (reference sequence). V trimming: 6 bases; J trimming: 4 bases; junction bases outside the gene matches: 6. The CDR3, as DNA: TGTGCCAGCAGCCGGACAGGGGCGTCCACTGAAGCTTTCTTT. The encoded protein is CASSRTGASTEAFF.

The chain uses TRBV4-1 and TRBJ2-1, with 10 bases matching TRBD2. CDR1 and CDR2 (germline): MGHRA, YSYEKL. This CDR3 is 16 amino acids long. Losses at the gene ends were 0 bases for V and 9 bases for J; bases not matched to a gene: 8. The CDR3 DNA sequence: TGCGCCAGCAGCCAAGAACCGAGCGGGGGGGCATTTGAGCAGTTCTTC. It is translated as CASSQEPSGGAFEQFF.

This clone was picked up one time. V is TRBV5-4 and J is TRBJ2-1, with 9 positions matching TRBD2. Looked up from germline, CDR1 is SGHNT and CDR2 is YYREEE (reference sequence). The CDR3 is 15 amino acids. Trimming removed 4 bases from V and 4 bases from J; junction bases left unmatched: 6. The CDR3 spells CASSPGTSFYNEQFF. The CDR3 DNA reads TGTGCCAGCAGCCCAGGGACTAGCTTTTACAATGAGCAGTTCTTC.

This chain connects TRBV7-2 to TRBJ2-1; TRBD2 matches at 10 bases. Germline CDR1 reads SGHTA; CDR2 reads FQGNSA. The CDR3 sequence is 16 residues long. With 5 bases clipped from V and 10 bases from J, the junction kept 14 bases outside the gene matches. For the CDR3, the DNA is TGTGCCAGCAGCCCCCATACGGGACTAGCGAACCGGGAGCAGTTCTTC. Protein sequence: CASSPHTGLANREQFF.

The V call is TRBV4-1, the J call TRBJ1-2, with a weak D call TRBD1 (6 bases). The germline gives CDR1 MGHRA, CDR2 YSYEKL. Trimming removed 1 base at V and 4 bases at J, with 13 bases between. This CDR3 comprises 15 residues. The CDR3 coding sequence is TGCGCCAGCAGCCAAGCTCAGGGGAAATCCTATGGCTACACCTTC. Translated, it gives CASSQAQGKSYGYTF.

This chain connects TRBV28 to TRBJ2-2; 7 bases line up with TRBD1. The V segment lost 5 bases and the J segment 1 base; nucleotides outside the gene matches: 7. This CDR3 has 16 residues. Per the germline V gene, CDR1 is MDHEN and CDR2 is SYDVKM. The CDR3 bases are TGTGCCAGCAGTCCCATTGGGGACAGGAACACCGGGGAGCTGTTTTTT. Translated, it gives CASSPIGDRNTGELFF.

This chain's CDR3 is CASSISRVRGIYGYTF. CDR3 sequence (DNA): TGTGCCAGTAGTATAAGTCGCGTCAGGGGAATATATGGCTACACCTTC. This chain joins TRBV19 and TRBJ1-2, with D possibly TRBD1 on 6 matching bases. The V gene's germline CDR1 is LNHDA and CDR2 SQIVND (reference sequence). V dropped 2 bases and J dropped 5 bases, with 18 bases sitting between them. This CDR3 comprises 16 residues.

This clone appeared a few times. The chain has TRBV12-5 and TRBJ1-1; TRBD1 agrees at 11 bases. Germline loops: CDR1 LGHNT, CDR2 FRNRAP. The CDR3 has 16 amino acids. With V trimmed by 4 bases and J by 1 base, 5 bases remained unmatched. CDR3 amino acids: CASGWTGGVKNTEAFF. The CDR3 DNA is TGTGCTAGTGGTTGGACAGGGGGCGTGAAGAACACTGAAGCTTTCTTT.

V usage is TRBV2 and J usage is TRBJ2-1; no definite D call. Trimming took off 3 bases at V and 1 base at J, with 13 bases between the two ends. Per the germline V gene, CDR1 is SNHLY and CDR2 is FYNNEI. This CDR3 has 16 residues. The CDR3 loop is CASSDGLGGSYNEQFF. Here the CDR3 DNA reads TGTGCCAGCAGTGACGGGTTGGGTGGTTCCTACAATGAGCAGTTCTTC.